This record concerns one T cell receptor (beta chain) sequence. No antigen is known for it. TCRdb's copy holds only in-frame clones and misses some; the assay was immunoSEQ multiplex PCR. The table has tens of thousands of clones, around 85% seen once. V dropped 0 bases and J dropped 6; count of bases not matched to a gene: 9. The CDR3 covers 16 residues. Germline loops: CDR1 WSHSY, CDR2 SAAADI. Blood draws occurred at baseline, cycle 4 day 1, and cycle 7 day 1. The data were obtained in a study of OX40 agonist ivuxolimab in advanced cancers. The wider study: Across the patients, intravenous ivuxolimab was delivered every 2 weeks at 0.01 to 10 mg/kg. Those enrolled were roughly 80% male, with a mean age of approximately 60 years and ages from roughly 20 to 90. Study outcomes and limitations: Fewer expanded clones were found on average in CD4+ than in CD8+ T cells.

The rearrangement links TRBV10-2 to TRBJ2-7; 9 bases align to TRBD2. This clonotype was obtained from an adult with an advanced solid tumor such as melanoma, head and neck, liver or kidney cancer. Here the sequenced sample was CD4+ or CD8+ T cells sorted from blood, taken in a trial of the OX40 agonist ivuxolimab. In nucleotides, the CDR3 is TGCGCCAGCAGTGAGTCGAGGGGCGGGAGGGCCGGCGAGCAGTACTTC. Residues: CASSESRGGRAGEQYF.